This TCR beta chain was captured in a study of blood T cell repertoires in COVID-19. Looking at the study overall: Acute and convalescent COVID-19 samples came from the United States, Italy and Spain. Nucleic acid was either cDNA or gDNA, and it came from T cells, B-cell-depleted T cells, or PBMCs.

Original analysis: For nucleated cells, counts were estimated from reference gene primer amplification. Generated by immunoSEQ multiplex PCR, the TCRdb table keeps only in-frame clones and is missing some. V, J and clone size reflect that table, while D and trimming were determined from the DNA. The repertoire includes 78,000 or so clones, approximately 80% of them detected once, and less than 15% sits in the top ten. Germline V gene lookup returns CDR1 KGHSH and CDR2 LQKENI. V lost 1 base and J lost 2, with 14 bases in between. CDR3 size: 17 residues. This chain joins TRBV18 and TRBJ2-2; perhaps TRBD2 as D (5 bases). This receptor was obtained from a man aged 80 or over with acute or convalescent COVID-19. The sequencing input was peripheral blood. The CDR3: CASSPLEWRANTGELFF. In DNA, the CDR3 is TGTGCCAGCTCACCACTTGAATGGCGGGCTAACACCGGGGAGCTGTTTTTT.